This record covers a single TCR beta chain. The antigen is unknown. The table came from immunoSEQ multiplex PCR; TCRdb's copy has only in-frame clones and leaves some out. The sample records approximately 160,000 clones, around 96% being singletons. The sample belongs to a study of cytomegalovirus exposure and HLA in healthy donors. Study-level results: There were 160 or so TCR beta chains listed as cytomegalovirus-associated. In vitro checks showed that three CMV-associated chains really do target CMV antigens.

CDR3 length equals 15 residues. The V gene's germline CDR1 is SGHTA and CDR2 FQGNSA. V lost 0 bases and J 6 bases, leaving 14 bases between the germline ends. The gene calls are TRBV7-2 and TRBJ1-1; perhaps TRBD1 as D (6 bases). The origin of this receptor is a woman aged 18-35 years in good health and CMV-seronegative. Sequencing was done on a sample of PBMCs. For the CDR3, the DNA is TGTGCCAGCAGCTTAGCACTTCAGGGGATCCCTGAAGCTTTCTTT. Residues: CASSLALQGIPEAFF.